One and the same sample provided the 2 T cell receptor beta chains below, sequenced in a study of intratumoral heterogeneity in liver cancer. Library preparation was by the immunoSEQ multiplex PCR assay. The table comes from immuneACCESS by way of TCRdb, which keeps in-frame sequences with V and J called. Part of the clones is missing from these tables; in studies checked, under half for an unresolved V gene and the rest for unknown reasons. The sample records about 3,600 clones, around half of which are singletons. The ten biggest clones cover 26% of the sample. Samples labelled H were derived from distinct, geographically separated regions of the hepatocellular carcinoma nodule. The specimen comprised tumor tissue, sampled before any cancer treatment. The receptors stem from a man aged 65 to 85 with hepatocellular carcinoma.

The chain links TRBV9 to TRBJ2-3, with a possible D match to TRBD2 (6 bases). The CDR3 consists of 16 residues. Trimming removed 2 bases from V and 0 bases from J, with 13 bases in between. Germline V gene lookup returns CDR1 SGDLS and CDR2 YYNGEE. CDR3 sequence: CASSVMRDFSTDTQYF. In DNA, the CDR3 is TGTGCCAGCAGCGTCATGAGGGACTTTAGCACAGATACGCAGTATTTT.

This chain links TRBV7-3 with TRBJ2-6, with 14 bases matching TRBD2. The germline gives CDR1 SGHTA, CDR2 FQGTGA. This CDR3 spans 20 amino acids. J lost 4 bases, V lost 5 bases, and 13 bases had no gene match. The CDR3 coding sequence is TGTGCCAGCAGCCCCGGGACTAGCGGGGGAGCACCCGGGGGGGCCAACGTCCTGACTTTC. Translated: CASSPGTSGGAPGGANVLTF.